These 7 T cell receptor beta chains were sequenced from one sample in a study of blood T cell repertoires in COVID-19. Here immunoSEQ multiplex PCR was the method, and the copy in TCRdb shows in-frame clones only, minus some. The data show approximately 280,000 clones, 90% seen once. Specimen: PBMCs or T cells enriched from blood (not recorded which). The receptors were sampled from a woman between 18 and 30 years old with acute COVID-19.

The rearrangement links TRBV2 to TRBJ1-5; D perhaps matches TRBD1 (5 bases). CDR3 length equals 14 residues. Trimming took 2 bases from V and 6 from J, leaving 11 bases between them. CDR1 and CDR2 (germline): SNHLY, FYNNEI. CDR3 DNA: TGTGCCAGCAGTGAACGGGGGGGACGTCAGCCCCAGCATTTT. This translates into CASSERGGRQPQHF.

This clone was seen a single time. The CDR3 sequence is CASSEVDRGGYEQYF. The CDR3 DNA reads TGTGCCAGCAGTGAAGTTGACAGGGGGGGGTACGAGCAGTACTTC. The chain recombines TRBV2 with TRBJ2-7; TRBD1 aligns across 9 bases. CDR1 is SNHLY, CDR2 FYNNEI, per germline. The V segment lost 1 base and the J segment 4 bases; nucleotides outside the gene matches: 5. The CDR3 spans 15 residues.

The chain carries TRBV19 and TRBJ2-1; D gene unclear. The CDR3 is 12 amino acids. Germline V gives CDR1 LNHDA, CDR2 SQIVND (reference sequence). Trimming pared 5 bases from V and 5 bases from J, leaving 7 bases between. The CDR3 coding sequence is TGTGCCAGTAGTTGGGCTGACAATGAGCAGTTCTTC. It encodes CASSWADNEQFF.

This chain links TRBV19 with TRBJ2-5; D is perhaps TRBD2 (6 bases). Germline CDR1 and CDR2: LNHDA and SQIVND (reference sequence). V was shortened by 1 base and J by 3 bases, with 9 bases between the two germline ends. The CDR3 totals 14 residues. CDR3 loop: CASSIVLAKETQYF. In DNA, the CDR3 is TGTGCCAGTAGTATAGTCCTAGCGAAAGAGACCCAGTACTTC. Full variable domain (rest looked up from reference TRBV19 and TRBJ2-5): DGGITQSPKYLFRKEGQNVTLSCEQNLNHDAMYWYRQDPGQGLRLIYYSQIVNDFQKGDIAEGYSVSREKKESFPLTVTSAQKNPTAFYLCASSIVLAKETQYFGPGTRLLVL.

DNA of the CDR3: TGTGCCAGCAGCGTAGACAGGGGGATGACCCAGTACTTC. It specifies CASSVDRGMTQYF. This chain uses TRBV9 with TRBJ2-5; 8 positions match TRBD1. Germline V gene data show CDR1 as SGDLS and CDR2 as YYNGEE. With V trimmed by 0 bases and J by 7 bases, 2 bases remained unmatched. The CDR3 totals 13 residues.

This rearrangement joins TRBV9 to TRBJ1-5; no clear D gene. CDR1 and CDR2 (germline): SGDLS, YYNGEE. The CDR3 is 14 amino acids. V dropped 3 bases and J dropped 5 bases, with 12 bases sitting between them. The chain's CDR3 is CASSAGTTHQPQHF. In DNA form, the CDR3 reads TGTGCCAGCAGCGCGGGAACCACGCATCAGCCCCAGCATTTT.

The rearrangement joins TRBV6-5 to TRBJ1-1; D uncertain. Germline V gene data show CDR1 as MNHEY and CDR2 as SVGAGI. V shed 1 base and J shed 1 base, with 7 bases lying between them. The CDR3 runs to 14 residues. This chain's CDR3 is CASSYFSSNTEAFF. The CDR3 nucleotides are TGTGCCAGCAGTTACTTTTCCTCGAACACTGAAGCTTTCTTT.